These T cell receptor beta chains were read from a single sample in a study of spatial heterogeneity in lung cancer. TCRdb reprocessed the 5' RACE reads via MiXCR and lists one record per CDR3 protein. The data show about 27,000 distinct CDR3 sequences, roughly 5.7% seen once. This specimen consisted of PBMCs, obtained at follow-up. These receptors were collected from a female donor with early-stage non-small cell lung cancer. Both conserved end residues are part of each CDR3. The D gene is left open where the match is weak. Only some rows state a clone size, as once, few, many or a class for expanded clones.

>TRBV12-3/TRBV12-4|TRBJ1-5|many|-
CASSPGFSNQPQHF
TGTGCCAGCAGCCCAGGTTTTAGCAATCAGCCCCAGCATTTT
>TRBV2|TRBJ2-1|many|-
CARQAYNEQFF
TGTGCCAGACAGGCATACAATGAGCAGTTCTTC
>TRBV10-3|TRBJ2-2|many|-
CAIGDNANTGELFF
TGTGCCATCGGGGACAACGCGAACACCGGGGAGCTGTTTTTT
>TRBV7-8|TRBJ1-1|many|-
CASSLGTEAFF
TGTGCCAGCAGCTTGGGCACTGAAGCTTTCTTT
>TRBV29-1|TRBJ2-7|many|TRBD1
CSVGTGHDEQYF
TGCAGCGTTGGGACAGGGCACGACGAGCAGTACTTC
>TRBV20-1|TRBJ1-4|-|TRBD1
CSATGQGGEKLFF
TGCAGTGCGACGGGACAGGGTGGTGAAAAACTGTTTTTT
>TRBV10-3|TRBJ1-5|many|TRBD1
CAISVRDSNQPQHF
TGTGCCATCAGTGTTCGGGACAGTAATCAGCCCCAGCATTTT
>TRBV7-2|TRBJ2-7|few|TRBD1
CASSSYGTGAYEQYF
TGTGCCAGCAGCTCATACGGGACAGGGGCCTACGAGCAGTACTTC
>TRBV4-2|TRBJ2-5|many|-
CASSQGGAGAVMDQETQYF
TGTGCCAGCAGCCAAGGTGGCGCAGGGGCGGTAATGGACCAAGAGACCCAGTACTTC
>TRBV6-5|TRBJ2-7|many|TRBD2
CASSSGTSGANYEQYF
TGTGCCAGCAGTTCTGGGACTAGCGGGGCCAACTACGAGCAGTACTTC
>TRBV2|TRBJ2-3|many|-
CASSGVGQSTDTQYF
TGTGCCAGCAGTGGGGTCGGCCAGAGCACAGATACGCAGTATTTT
>TRBV18|TRBJ2-5|many|-
CASSKYSETQYF
TGTGCCAGCTCCAAATATTCAGAGACCCAGTACTTC
>TRBV14|TRBJ2-1|-|TRBD2
CASSLRRSLAGTNEQFF
TGTGCCAGCAGCCTTCGAAGGTCCCTAGCGGGGACCAATGAGCAGTTCTTC
>TRBV12-3/TRBV12-4|TRBJ1-2|few|TRBD1
CASSPRQGAGYGYTF
TGTGCCAGCAGCCCACGACAGGGGGCCGGATATGGCTACACCTTC
>TRBV7-2|TRBJ2-7|many|-
CASSLGGRVDEQYF
TGTGCCAGCAGCTTAGGAGGCAGGGTCGACGAGCAGTACTTC
>TRBV28|TRBJ2-5|many|-
CASRPGLSQETQYF
TGTGCCAGCAGACCCGGACTCAGCCAAGAGACCCAGTACTTC
>TRBV28|TRBJ1-1|many|-
CASSSRRYGNTEAFF
TGTGCCAGCAGTTCCCGTAGGTACGGGAACACTGAAGCTTTCTTT
>TRBV28|TRBJ2-7|many|-
CASSLLEQPYEQYF
TGTGCCAGCAGTTTATTAGAACAGCCCTACGAGCAGTACTTC
>TRBV11-2|TRBJ2-1|many|-
CASSSQLERSSYNEQFF
TGTGCCAGCAGCTCCCAACTCGAGCGGAGCTCCTACAATGAGCAGTTCTTC
>TRBV5-5|TRBJ2-3|many|TRBD2
CASSLEGLAGDTQYF
TGTGCCAGCAGCTTGGAGGGACTAGCAGGAGATACGCAGTATTTT
>TRBV5-1|TRBJ2-3|-|-
CASSLGAAPTDTQYF
TGCGCCAGCAGCTTGGGGGCAGCCCCCACAGATACGCAGTATTTT
>TRBV6-5|TRBJ2-5|many|TRBD1
CASSYSRGQGRETQYF
TGTGCCAGCAGTTACTCGAGGGGACAGGGGAGGGAGACCCAGTACTTC
>TRBV7-2|TRBJ1-5|few|-
CASSPPGGVQPQHF
TGTGCCAGCAGCCCCCCGGGAGGGGTTCAGCCCCAGCATTTT
>TRBV7-9|TRBJ2-5|many|-
CASSLGAPPKETQYF
TGTGCCAGCAGCTTAGGGGCACCCCCTAAAGAGACCCAGTACTTC
>TRBV2|TRBJ1-4|many|-
CASSQGREKLFF
TGTGCCAGCAGTCAGGGGCGTGAAAAACTGTTTTTT
>TRBV12-3/TRBV12-4|TRBJ1-6|-|-
CASSFQGRGSPLHF
TGTGCCAGCAGTTTTCAGGGGAGGGGTTCACCCCTCCACTTT
>TRBV6-2/TRBV6-3|TRBJ2-3|-|-
CASSVAGKRDTQYF
TGTGCCAGCAGTGTCGCCGGCAAAAGAGATACGCAGTATTTT
>TRBV28|TRBJ2-1|many|-
CASKLSAGLYNEQFF
TGTGCCAGCAAACTCTCAGCGGGCCTTTACAATGAGCAGTTCTTC
>TRBV7-2|TRBJ2-1|many|TRBD2
CASSRSGGVSYNEQFF
TGTGCCAGCAGCCGTAGCGGGGGGGTATCATACAATGAGCAGTTCTTC
>TRBV7-6|TRBJ2-1|few|TRBD2
CASSRIAGGSSYNEQFF
TGTGCCAGCAGCCGGATAGCGGGAGGGAGCTCCTACAATGAGCAGTTCTTC
>TRBV6-1|TRBJ2-1|few|-
CASSEATSPRSYNEQFF
TGTGCCAGCAGTGAAGCGACTAGTCCCAGGTCCTACAATGAGCAGTTCTTC
>TRBV6-2/TRBV6-3|TRBJ2-1|many|-
CASGRQERKEGEQFF
TGTGCCAGCGGGCGGCAGGAACGGAAAGAAGGTGAGCAGTTCTTC
>TRBV10-3|TRBJ1-3|-|-
CAIGAYDSGNTIYF
TGTGCCATCGGGGCCTATGACTCTGGAAACACCATATATTTT
>TRBV15|TRBJ2-5|many|-
CATSRGLETQYF
TGTGCCACCAGCAGGGGACTGGAGACCCAGTACTTC
>TRBV30|TRBJ2-1|many|-
CAWSARLGEQFF
TGTGCCTGGAGTGCCCGACTGGGCGAGCAGTTCTTC
>TRBV5-4|TRBJ2-2|many|-
CASSLPDHSGELFF
TGTGCCAGCAGCTTACCAGACCATTCCGGGGAGCTGTTTTTT
>TRBV6-2/TRBV6-3|TRBJ1-1|-|-
CASSYEARGVKDTEAFF
TGTGCCAGCAGTTACGAGGCAAGGGGCGTTAAGGACACTGAAGCTTTCTTT
>TRBV24-1|TRBJ2-5|many|-
CATSDFAAQETQYF
TGTGCCACCAGTGATTTCGCCGCACAAGAGACCCAGTACTTC
>TRBV7-2|TRBJ2-1|-|-
CASSLERDGHHF
TGTGCCAGCAGCCTAGAGAGGGACGGGCACCACTTC
>TRBV19|TRBJ1-2|many|TRBD1
CASSILTGGSYGYTF
TGTGCCAGTAGTATATTGACAGGGGGCTCGTATGGCTACACCTTC
>TRBV6-5|TRBJ1-3|many|-
CASSYGGPGNTIYF
TGTGCCAGCAGTTACGGGGGGCCTGGAAACACCATATATTTT
>TRBV6-2/TRBV6-3|TRBJ2-7|-|-
CASSPGTSTFSYEQYF
TGTGCCAGCAGTCCAGGGACTTCCACCTTCTCCTACGAGCAGTACTTC
>TRBV19|TRBJ2-7|many|-
CASRERNTYEQYF
TGTGCCAGTAGGGAGCGGAATACCTACGAGCAGTACTTC
>TRBV19|TRBJ2-2|few|-
CASSIDHTGELFF
TGTGCCAGTAGTATAGATCACACCGGGGAGCTGTTTTTT
>TRBV20-1|TRBJ1-5|many|-
CSASQGLYSNQPQHF
TGCAGTGCTAGTCAGGGGCTTTATAGCAATCAGCCCCAGCATTTT
>TRBV20-1|TRBJ2-6|many|-
CSAREDFSGANVLTF
TGCAGTGCTAGGGAAGATTTCTCTGGGGCCAACGTCCTGACTTTC
>TRBV28|TRBJ2-7|medium-sized|-
CASRLVHEQYF
TGTGCCAGCCGTTTAGTTCACGAGCAGTACTTC
>TRBV2|TRBJ2-1|many|TRBD2
CASKPSGGSNEQFF
TGTGCCAGCAAACCGAGCGGGGGAAGCAATGAGCAGTTCTTC
>TRBV10-3|TRBJ2-5|many|TRBD1
CAISVTGQVRETQYF
TGTGCCATCAGTGTTACGGGACAGGTCAGGGAGACCCAGTACTTC
>TRBV29-1|TRBJ2-7|many|TRBD2
CSVEELAGSGEQYF
TGCAGCGTTGAAGAACTAGCGGGGTCGGGCGAGCAGTACTTC
>TRBV7-2|TRBJ2-7|many|-
CASSLGTGYSYEQYF
TGTGCCAGCAGCTTAGGTACGGGGTACTCCTACGAGCAGTACTTC
>TRBV7-8|TRBJ2-3|many|TRBD2
CASSLGLAGGPADTQYF
TGTGCCAGCAGCTTAGGACTAGCGGGAGGGCCCGCAGATACGCAGTATTTT